This record concerns one T cell receptor (beta chain) sequence. Terminally differentiated effector memory CD45RA+ cells were excluded by CCR7 positive selection of CD45RO-negative cells. The source of the sample is a study of shared clonotypes between healthy human individuals. Germline CDR1 SGHVS, CDR2 FQNEAQ. The CDR3 extends over 17 amino acids. Unmatched junction bases numbered 7, after V lost 1 base and J lost 0 bases. Libraries were prepared by immunoSEQ multiplex PCR; TCRdb keeps only in-frame clonotypes and omits some of them. The data contain about 2,100,000 clones, approximately 94% of them singletons.

Sequencing used naive CD8+ T cells from PBMCs. This chain links TRBV7-8 with TRBJ2-7, with TRBD1 matching 9 bases. The receptor was derived from a man in his late teens or twenties in good health. Some clones in this sample may be carry-over from other donors' samples. CDR3 nucleotide sequence: TGTGCCAGCAGCTTAGAACCGGGACAGGGTCTCTCCTACGAGCAGTACTTC. Translated: CASSLEPGQGLSYEQYF. The full variable domain, rest sourced from reference TRBV7-8 and TRBJ2-7, is GAGVSQSPRYKVAKRGQDVALRCDPISGHVSLFWYQQALGQGPEFLTYFQNEAQLDKSGLPSDRFFAERPEGSVSTLKIQRTQQEDSAVYLCASSLEPGQGLSYEQYFGPGTRLTVT.